This paragraph covers one TCR beta chain sequence. Its antigen is unknown. These data originate in a study of OX40 agonist ivuxolimab in advanced cancers. Study-wide context: Of the participants, 40% to 50% had some prior anti-PD-1, anti-PD-L1 or anti-CTLA-4 therapy, which was allowed. Study observations and caveats: Expanded clones were, on average, more numerous in CD8+ T cells than in CD4+.

Clones were read by immunoSEQ multiplex PCR, and TCRdb kept only the in-frame ones, dropping some. The repertoire holds approximately 90,000 clones, with around 90% as singletons. The CDR3 covers 13 residues. Germline V CDR1 and CDR2: SGHDT, YYEEEE. V was pared by 0 bases and J by 3 bases, with 6 bases between. The sequences come from CD4+ or CD8+ T cells sorted from blood, collected in a trial of the OX40 agonist ivuxolimab. The J gene is TRBJ1-2, the V gene TRBV5-6; D unresolved. This clonotype was sampled from an adult with an advanced solid tumor such as melanoma, head and neck, liver or kidney cancer. In DNA form, the CDR3 reads TGTGCCAGCAGCTTGGATCGTGACTATGGCTACACCTTC. This encodes CASSLDRDYGYTF.